In its sample, the clone carrying this TCR beta chain was seen a few times. On sorted subsets, replicate PCRs used 150 to 250 ng DNA, or roughly 30,000 T cell genomes. Libraries were prepared by immunoSEQ multiplex PCR; TCRdb keeps only in-frame clonotypes and omits some of them. This sample has 950,000 to 1,100,000 clones, with about 77% found just once. The data belong to a study of shared clonotypes between healthy human individuals. The CDR3 covers 15 residues. Germline loops: CDR1 KGHSH, CDR2 LQKENI. V was trimmed by 6 bases and J by 0 bases, leaving 14 bases between them. The TCR comes from a man aged 18 to 30 in good health. The chain couples TRBV18 to TRBJ1-1; D may be TRBD1 (6 bases). Material for sequencing was memory CD4+ T cells sorted from blood. Subset noted: CD45RA-negative fraction. Here the CDR3 DNA reads TGTGCCAGCTCCCTCCGGACAGAGATGAACACTGAAGCTTTCTTT. Protein sequence: CASSLRTEMNTEAFF. The whole variable domain, filled in from reference TRBV18 and TRBJ1-1, reads NAGVMQNPRHLVRRRGQEARLRCSPMKGHSHVYWYRQLPEEGLKFMVYLQKENIIDESGMPKERFSAEFPKEGPSILRIQQVVRGDSAAYFCASSLRTEMNTEAFFGQGTRLTVV.